These T cell receptor beta chains were read from a single sample in a study of blood T cells in healthy people across ages. MiXCR, run by TCRdb on the 5' RACE reads, gives a single entry per CDR3 protein. Among about 780,000 distinct CDR3 sequences listed, around 50% were seen once. The sequencing input was blood. The receptors were sampled from a man older than 75 in good health. Both conserved end residues are part of each CDR3. A D gene is named only where the DNA matches it firmly. Clone size is stated in some rows and not others, as once, few, many or a class when expanded.

J gene: TRBJ2-1
clone size: -
D gene: -
V gene: TRBV29-1
CDR3 protein: CSVGGGAAEQFF
CDR3 DNA: TGCAGCGTAGGGGGTGGGGCTGCTGAGCAGTTCTTC

J gene: TRBJ1-2
clone size: -
D gene: -
V gene: TRBV9
CDR3 protein: CASSIPTDGGYYGYTF
CDR3 DNA: TGTGCCAGCAGCATCCCGACGGACGGTGGGTACTATGGCTACACCTTC

J gene: TRBJ2-5
clone size: -
D gene: -
V gene: TRBV29-1
CDR3 protein: CSVEETGVAGTQYF
CDR3 DNA: TGCAGCGTTGAAGAAACCGGGGTAGCCGGGACCCAGTACTTC

J gene: TRBJ2-7
clone size: many
D gene: TRBD2
V gene: TRBV20-1
CDR3 protein: CSARRLAGYEQYF
CDR3 DNA: TGCAGTGCTAGGCGACTAGCGGGCTACGAGCAGTACTTC

J gene: TRBJ2-1
clone size: many
D gene: TRBD2
V gene: TRBV28
CDR3 protein: CATALERGYNEQFF
CDR3 DNA: TGTGCTACGGCCCTCGAGCGGGGCTACAATGAGCAGTTCTTC

J gene: TRBJ2-7
clone size: -
D gene: -
V gene: TRBV10-3
CDR3 protein: CAISEGEPYEQYF
CDR3 DNA: TGTGCCATCAGTGAGGGGGAACCCTACGAGCAGTACTTC

J gene: TRBJ1-2
clone size: -
D gene: -
V gene: TRBV10-3
CDR3 protein: CAISEEFTGYTF
CDR3 DNA: TGTGCCATCAGTGAGGAATTTACGGGCTACACCTTC

J gene: TRBJ1-5
clone size: -
D gene: TRBD1
V gene: TRBV6-6
CDR3 protein: CASIQGSGQPQHF
CDR3 DNA: TGTGCCAGCATACAGGGGAGCGGGCAACCCCAGCATTTT

J gene: TRBJ2-3
clone size: -
D gene: TRBD2
V gene: TRBV24-1
CDR3 protein: CATGGGGTDTQYF
CDR3 DNA: TGTGCCACCGGCGGGGGGGGCACAGATACGCAGTATTTT

J gene: TRBJ1-2
clone size: -
D gene: -
V gene: TRBV6-2/TRBV6-3
CDR3 protein: CASSSYYSVENGYTF
CDR3 DNA: TGTGCCAGCAGTTCCTACTACTCGGTCGAGAATGGCTACACCTTC

J gene: TRBJ2-1
clone size: -
D gene: TRBD2
V gene: TRBV7-3
CDR3 protein: CASSLGTSGGNEQFF
CDR3 DNA: TGTGCCAGCAGCCTCGGGACTAGCGGGGGCAATGAGCAGTTCTTC

J gene: TRBJ2-3
clone size: -
D gene: TRBD1
V gene: TRBV5-1
CDR3 protein: CASSIRQGRTDTQYF
CDR3 DNA: TGCGCCAGCAGCATCCGACAGGGTCGTACAGATACGCAGTATTTT

J gene: TRBJ2-7
clone size: -
D gene: TRBD2
V gene: TRBV20-1
CDR3 protein: CSATGTSGTYEQYF
CDR3 DNA: TGCAGTGCTACCGGGACTAGCGGGACCTACGAGCAGTACTTC

J gene: TRBJ1-2
clone size: many
D gene: -
V gene: TRBV15
CDR3 protein: CATSSPNGEYGYTF
CDR3 DNA: TGTGCCACCAGCAGCCCTAACGGGGAATATGGCTACACCTTC

J gene: TRBJ2-7
clone size: -
D gene: -
V gene: TRBV4-2
CDR3 protein: CASSQGGWFYEQYF
CDR3 DNA: TGTGCCAGCAGCCAAGGCGGGTGGTTCTACGAGCAGTACTTC

J gene: TRBJ2-3
clone size: -
D gene: TRBD2
V gene: TRBV4-2
CDR3 protein: CASSPLGLAGAGGGTDTQYF
CDR3 DNA: TGTGCCAGCAGCCCTCTCGGACTAGCGGGAGCAGGAGGGGGCACAGATACGCAGTATTTT

J gene: TRBJ2-1
clone size: -
D gene: TRBD2
V gene: TRBV20-1
CDR3 protein: CSAIPSSGITYSEQFF
CDR3 DNA: TGCAGTGCCATCCCTTCTAGCGGGATCACCTACAGTGAGCAGTTCTTC

J gene: TRBJ2-4
clone size: -
D gene: -
V gene: TRBV9
CDR3 protein: CASSPEGDTGNIQYF
CDR3 DNA: TGTGCCAGCAGCCCCGAGGGGGACACGGGAAACATTCAGTACTTC

J gene: TRBJ2-7
clone size: -
D gene: TRBD1
V gene: TRBV6-5
CDR3 protein: CASSYSGGGYSEQYF
CDR3 DNA: TGTGCCAGCAGTTATTCAGGGGGCGGTTACAGCGAGCAGTACTTC

J gene: TRBJ2-1
clone size: many
D gene: -
V gene: TRBV20-1
CDR3 protein: CSARGVGVKNEQFF
CDR3 DNA: TGCAGTGCTAGAGGCGTCGGTGTTAAGAATGAGCAGTTCTTC

J gene: TRBJ1-2
clone size: -
D gene: -
V gene: TRBV6-5
CDR3 protein: CASSSTAARGDGYTF
CDR3 DNA: TGTGCCAGCAGTTCCACCGCGGCACGAGGAGATGGCTACACCTTC

J gene: TRBJ2-1
clone size: -
D gene: -
V gene: TRBV5-1
CDR3 protein: CASSPDLRSSYNEQFF
CDR3 DNA: TGCGCCAGCAGCCCGGATCTTAGGAGCTCCTACAATGAGCAGTTCTTC

J gene: TRBJ2-1
clone size: -
D gene: -
V gene: TRBV12-3/TRBV12-4
CDR3 protein: CASTLASGGVREQFF
CDR3 DNA: TGTGCCAGCACCCTTGCGTCCGGCGGGGTACGTGAGCAGTTCTTC

J gene: TRBJ2-5
clone size: -
D gene: TRBD2
V gene: TRBV7-9
CDR3 protein: CASSLDGGENQETQYF
CDR3 DNA: TGTGCCAGCAGCTTAGACGGGGGGGAAAATCAAGAGACCCAGTACTTC

J gene: TRBJ2-5
clone size: few
D gene: TRBD2
V gene: TRBV19
CDR3 protein: CASSMKVAGGRETQYF
CDR3 DNA: TGTGCCAGTAGTATGAAGGTAGCGGGAGGGCGAGAGACCCAGTACTTC

J gene: TRBJ1-1
clone size: -
D gene: -
V gene: TRBV12-3/TRBV12-4
CDR3 protein: CASSPVRVGLNTEAFF
CDR3 DNA: TGTGCCAGCTCCCCTGTGCGAGTCGGCCTGAACACTGAAGCTTTCTTT

J gene: TRBJ2-1
clone size: -
D gene: TRBD2
V gene: TRBV27
CDR3 protein: CASSLGGGAYEQFF
CDR3 DNA: TGTGCCAGCAGTTTAGGCGGGGGGGCCTATGAGCAGTTCTTC

J gene: TRBJ2-6
clone size: -
D gene: TRBD2
V gene: TRBV20-1
CDR3 protein: CSARLLAGISGANVLTF
CDR3 DNA: TGCAGTGCTCGGCTTCTAGCGGGCATCTCTGGGGCCAACGTCCTGACTTTC

J gene: TRBJ1-3
clone size: -
D gene: -
V gene: TRBV7-8
CDR3 protein: CASARQSSGNTIYF
CDR3 DNA: TGTGCCAGCGCTCGGCAAAGCTCTGGAAACACCATATATTTT

J gene: TRBJ2-1
clone size: -
D gene: TRBD2
V gene: TRBV2
CDR3 protein: CASSEAGLAGIFYEQFF
CDR3 DNA: TGTGCCAGCAGTGAAGCCGGGCTAGCGGGAATATTCTACGAGCAGTTCTTC

J gene: TRBJ1-1
clone size: few
D gene: TRBD1
V gene: TRBV7-8
CDR3 protein: CASSLDRGTEAFF
CDR3 DNA: TGTGCCAGCAGTTTGGACAGGGGCACTGAAGCTTTCTTT

J gene: TRBJ2-2
clone size: -
D gene: -
V gene: TRBV9
CDR3 protein: CASSVIDANTGELFF
CDR3 DNA: TGTGCCAGCAGCGTAATTGACGCGAACACCGGGGAGCTGTTTTTT

J gene: TRBJ2-7
clone size: -
D gene: TRBD2
V gene: TRBV7-2
CDR3 protein: CASSSFRGGWLADSYEQYF
CDR3 DNA: TGTGCCAGCAGCTCCTTCCGGGGAGGGTGGCTAGCGGACTCCTACGAGCAGTACTTC

J gene: TRBJ1-6
clone size: -
D gene: TRBD1
V gene: TRBV25-1
CDR3 protein: CASRQGNSPLHF
CDR3 DNA: TGTGCCAGCCGACAGGGTAATTCACCCCTCCACTTT

J gene: TRBJ2-4
clone size: -
D gene: -
V gene: TRBV4-2
CDR3 protein: CASSSTLIENIQYF
CDR3 DNA: TGTGCCAGCAGCTCAACATTGATAGAAAACATTCAGTACTTC

J gene: TRBJ1-2
clone size: -
D gene: -
V gene: TRBV29-1
CDR3 protein: CSVESTGLYGYTF
CDR3 DNA: TGCAGCGTTGAGAGTACAGGGCTCTATGGCTACACCTTC

J gene: TRBJ2-3
clone size: -
D gene: TRBD2
V gene: TRBV20-1
CDR3 protein: CSARDRGRGTDTQYF
CDR3 DNA: TGCAGTGCTAGAGATCGGGGGAGGGGCACAGATACGCAGTATTTT

J gene: TRBJ1-2
clone size: -
D gene: -
V gene: TRBV9
CDR3 protein: CASSPRTFSYGYTF
CDR3 DNA: TGTGCCAGCAGCCCTAGGACATTTAGCTATGGCTACACCTTC

J gene: TRBJ2-7
clone size: -
D gene: -
V gene: TRBV27
CDR3 protein: CASRQETNKYEQYF
CDR3 DNA: TGTGCCAGCAGACAGGAGACTAACAAATACGAGCAGTACTTC

J gene: TRBJ2-2
clone size: -
D gene: TRBD2
V gene: TRBV29-1
CDR3 protein: CSALPGGGSTGELFF
CDR3 DNA: TGCAGCGCCCTCCCGGGGGGAGGGTCCACCGGGGAGCTGTTTTTT

J gene: TRBJ2-2
clone size: -
D gene: TRBD2
V gene: TRBV9
CDR3 protein: CASSPVAGSTGELFF
CDR3 DNA: TGTGCCAGCAGCCCGGTAGCGGGTTCCACCGGGGAGCTGTTTTTT

J gene: TRBJ2-7
clone size: -
D gene: -
V gene: TRBV3-1
CDR3 protein: CASSQDWGPYEQYF
CDR3 DNA: TGTGCCAGCAGCCAAGATTGGGGTCCCTACGAGCAGTACTTC

J gene: TRBJ2-5
clone size: -
D gene: TRBD2
V gene: TRBV20-1
CDR3 protein: CSARGLAGLTYF
CDR3 DNA: TGCAGTGCTAGGGGACTAGCGGGTCTTACGTACTTC

J gene: TRBJ2-7
clone size: -
D gene: -
V gene: TRBV5-1
CDR3 protein: CASSLVGSPYEQYF
CDR3 DNA: TGCGCCAGCAGCTTAGTGGGGTCCCCCTACGAGCAGTACTTC

J gene: TRBJ1-4
clone size: -
D gene: -
V gene: TRBV4-2
CDR3 protein: CASSQDSTGEKLFF
CDR3 DNA: TGTGCCAGCAGCCAAGATTCGACGGGGGAAAAACTGTTTTTT

J gene: TRBJ2-1
clone size: -
D gene: -
V gene: TRBV28
CDR3 protein: CASRDSYSNEQFF
CDR3 DNA: TGTGCCAGCAGGGACAGCTATAGCAATGAGCAGTTCTTC

J gene: TRBJ2-7
clone size: few
D gene: TRBD2
V gene: TRBV6-6
CDR3 protein: CASSYLGLADSYEQYF
CDR3 DNA: TGTGCCAGCAGTTACTTGGGACTAGCGGACTCCTACGAGCAGTACTTC